The 30 T cell receptor beta chains below were found in one sample sequenced in a study of OX40 agonist ivuxolimab in advanced cancers. Assay: immunoSEQ multiplex PCR; the TCRdb copy retains only in-frame clones and omits some. Among about 83,000 clones, about 90% were seen once, and the ten largest hold almost 8.5%. The sequencing here drew on CD4+ or CD8+ T cells sorted from blood, taken in a trial of the OX40 agonist ivuxolimab. The receptors here all came from an adult with an advanced solid tumor such as melanoma, head and neck, liver or kidney cancer.

For the CDR3, the DNA is TGTGCCAGCAGCGAGGGATTTCTTAATCAGCCCCAGCATTTT. Its protein product is CASSEGFLNQPQHF. The V gene is TRBV7-2, the J gene TRBJ1-5; D uncertain. V shed 5 bases and J shed 4 bases, with 12 bases lying between them. Per germline, CDR1 SGHTA and CDR2 FQGNSA. The CDR3 runs 14 residues. Together with reference TRBV7-2 and TRBJ1-5, the CDR3 gives the full variable domain: GAGVSQSPSNKVTEKGKDVELRCDPISGHTALYWYRQSLGQGLEFLIYFQGNSAPDKSGLPSDRFSAERTGGSVSTLTIQRTQQEDSAVYLCASSEGFLNQPQHFGDGTRLSIL.

CDR3 region: CASSLSAGLYGYTF. DNA of the CDR3: TGTGCCAGCAGTTTATCGGCAGGACTGTATGGCTACACCTTC. This chain connects TRBV28 to TRBJ1-2; no definite D call. CDR1 and CDR2 from the germline V gene are MDHEN and SYDVKM. The CDR3 sequence is 14 residues long. Trimming took off 1 base at V and 5 bases at J, with 11 bases between the two ends.

J is TRBJ1-5 and V is TRBV30; 9 bases map to TRBD1. CDR1 GTSNPN and CDR2 SVGIG come from the germline V gene (reference sequence). The CDR3 extends over 15 amino acids. V gave up 3 bases and J gave up 6 bases; unmatched junction bases: 9. CDR3 nucleotides: TGTGCCTGGAGCCGGTTACAGGGGGCTGGTCAGCCCCAGCATTTT. This encodes CAWSRLQGAGQPQHF.

This rearrangement joins TRBV9 to TRBJ2-5, with TRBD2 matching over 7 bases. CDR3 size: 16 residues. V lost 0 bases to trimming and J lost 5 bases; unmatched junction nucleotides: 10. Germline V gene data show CDR1 as SGDLS and CDR2 as YYNGEE. CDR3 nucleotide sequence: TGTGCCAGCAGCGTAGATTATATAGAGGGAGGGGAGACCCAGTACTTC. Protein sequence: CASSVDYIEGGETQYF.

The V and J genes are TRBV25-1 and TRBJ2-2, with 9 bases that match TRBD1. V lost 8 bases to trimming and J lost 7 bases; unmatched junction nucleotides: 5. The V gene's germline CDR1 is MGHDK and CDR2 SYGVNS. This CDR3 has 13 amino acids. In nucleotides, the CDR3 is TGTGCCAGCGCACAGGGGGCGGGCGGGGAGCTGTTTTTT. Translating it yields CASAQGAGGELFF. The whole variable domain, filled in from reference TRBV25-1 and TRBJ2-2, reads EADIYQTPRYLVIGTGKKITLECSQTMGHDKMYWYQQDPGMELHLIHYSYGVNSTEKGDLSSESTVSRIRTEHFPLTLESARPSHTSQYLCASAQGAGGELFFGEGSRLTVL.

This clone was counted a few times. This chain uses TRBV6-5 with TRBJ2-1; 8 bases are shared with TRBD1. CDR3 length: 14 amino acids. V was clipped by 7 bases and J by 6 bases; unmatched bases: 8. The germline V gene has CDR1 MNHEY and CDR2 SVGAGI. The CDR3: CASKDRGGGNEQFF. In nucleotides, the CDR3 is TGTGCCAGCAAAGACAGGGGTGGCGGCAATGAGCAGTTCTTC.

The V gene is TRBV10-3, the J gene TRBJ2-1; D not resolved. CDR1 is ENHRY, CDR2 SYGVKD, per germline. The CDR3 totals 15 residues. The V gene lost 3 bases and the J gene lost 0 bases, with 9 bases spanning the gap. CDR3 sequence reads: CAISDSLPSYNEQFF. The CDR3 coding sequence is TGTGCCATCAGTGACAGCCTCCCCTCCTACAATGAGCAGTTCTTC.

The rearrangement uses TRBV29-1 and TRBJ2-7; D perhaps matches TRBD2 (6 bases). The ends were cut back, 6 bases at V and 0 bases at J, with 12 bases in the middle. Germline CDR1 reads SQVTM; CDR2 reads ANQGSEA. The CDR3 extends over 13 amino acids. CDR3 in DNA: TGCAGCGTCGGGACTGTGAGCTCCTACGAGCAGTACTTC. Residues: CSVGTVSSYEQYF.

The J gene is TRBJ1-5, the V gene TRBV6-5; 11 positions agree with TRBD1. Germline loops: CDR1 MNHEY, CDR2 SVGAGI. J lost 6 bases, V lost 4 bases, and 2 bases had no gene match. The CDR3 contains 14 residues. The CDR3 DNA is TGTGCCAGCAGTTCGGACAGGGGGCGTCAGCCCCAGCATTTT. It encodes CASSSDRGRQPQHF.

The V gene is TRBV7-8, the J gene TRBJ1-1; 9 bases are shared with TRBD1. Looked up from germline, CDR1 is SGHVS and CDR2 is FQNEAQ. V gave up 4 bases and J gave up 2 bases; unmatched junction bases: 11. This CDR3 region has 17 residues. CDR3 sequence: CASSSPGQGPPNTEAFF. The CDR3 DNA reads TGTGCCAGCAGCTCACCGGGACAGGGTCCCCCTAACACTGAAGCTTTCTTT.

This clone has only a few counts. The rearrangement joins TRBV7-9 to TRBJ2-5; TRBD1 matches 7 bases. Unmatched junction bases numbered 12, after V lost 5 bases and J lost 3 bases. This CDR3 is built from 16 residues. Per the germline V gene, CDR1 is SEHNR and CDR2 is FQNEAQ (reference sequence). The CDR3 region is CASSIRRFDREETQYF. The CDR3 nucleotides are TGTGCCAGCAGCATTAGGAGGTTTGACAGGGAAGAGACCCAGTACTTC.

Note on this clone: The sample has other DNA sequences that encode this CDR3 too. This chain uses TRBV28 with TRBJ1-2; D remains ambiguous. Trimming took 5 bases from V and 8 from J, leaving 9 bases between them. The CDR3 sequence is 11 residues long. From germline, CDR1 is MDHEN and CDR2 SYDVKM. The DNA for the CDR3 is TGTGCCAGCAGTCTCCTTGGGGGCTACACCTTC. Translated: CASSLLGGYTF.

This chain connects TRBV2 to TRBJ2-3; 8 bases are shared with TRBD2. J lost 4 bases, V lost 8 bases, and 8 bases had no gene match. The CDR3 totals 14 residues. The germline gives CDR1 SNHLY, CDR2 FYNNEI. CDR3 in DNA: TGTGCCAGCTCGCCGGGGGGGCCAGCAGATACGCAGTATTTT. Translation: CASSPGGPADTQYF. The variable domain in full, with the rest retrieved from reference TRBV2 and TRBJ2-3, is EPEVTQTPSHQVTQMGQEVILRCVPISNHLYFYWYRQILGQKVEFLVSFYNNEISEKSEIFDDQFSVERPDGSNFTLKIRSTKLEDSAMYFCASSPGGPADTQYFGPGTRLTVL.

The J gene is TRBJ2-7, the V gene TRBV7-9; tentatively, D is TRBD1 (6 bases). The V end lost 3 bases, the J end lost 7 bases, and 10 bases lay between the germline ends. The CDR3 contains 12 residues. Germline CDR1 and CDR2: SEHNR and FQNEAQ (reference sequence). DNA for the CDR3: TGTGCCAGCAGCTTGACAGGCTGGGAGCAGTACGTC. Translation: CASSLTGWEQYV.

The J gene is TRBJ2-1, the V gene TRBV28; D remains ambiguous. The CDR3 sequence is 15 residues long. Germline CDR1 reads MDHEN; CDR2 reads SYDVKM. V was cut by 2 bases and J by 1 base, with 9 bases left in between. This CDR3 reads CASSLSLISYNEQFF. CDR3 in DNA: TGTGCCAGCAGTTTAAGTTTAATTTCCTACAATGAGCAGTTCTTC.

This chain connects TRBV28 to TRBJ2-1; D is possibly TRBD1 or TRBD2 (5 bases each). V lost 7 bases, J lost 4 bases, and 14 bases lay in between. CDR3 size: 14 residues. The germline gives CDR1 MDHEN, CDR2 SYDVKM. The CDR3 DNA follows: TGTGCCAGCACCGGGGCAGGATGGTACAATGAGCAGTTCTTC. It specifies CASTGAGWYNEQFF. Full variable domain (outside the CDR3, taken from reference TRBV28 and TRBJ2-1): DVKVTQSSRYLVKRTGEKVFLECVQDMDHENMFWYRQDPGLGLRLIYFSYDVKMKEKGDIPEGYSVSREKKERFSLILESASTNQTSMYLCASTGAGWYNEQFFGPGTRLTVL.

This sequence joins TRBV5-8 and TRBJ2-1; TRBD1 agrees at 7 bases. V lost 6 bases, J lost 4 bases, and 10 bases stayed unmatched. The CDR3 sequence is 15 residues long. Germline CDR1 is SGHTS and CDR2 is YDEGEE. The CDR3 loop reads CASNPPGQHYNEQFF. The CDR3 region has the DNA TGTGCCAGCAACCCTCCGGGACAGCATTACAATGAGCAGTTCTTC.

The genes are TRBV10-3 and TRBJ1-2; tentative D call: TRBD1 (5 bases). With 10 bases removed from V and 3 bases from J, the gap between germline ends came to 12 bases. From germline, CDR1 is ENHRY and CDR2 SYGVKD. The CDR3 runs to 12 residues. The CDR3 reads CASLGEDYGYTF. The CDR3 DNA reads as TGTGCCAGCTTGGGGGAGGACTATGGCTACACCTTC.

The chain is built from TRBV15 and TRBJ2-4; 12 nucleotides match TRBD1. CDR3 length: 19 residues. V dropped 5 bases and J dropped 0; count of bases not matched to a gene: 11. Germline CDR1 is LNHNV and CDR2 is YYDKDF (reference sequence). The CDR3 loop reads CATSGTGGLPYGAKNIQYF. The DNA for the CDR3 is TGTGCCACCAGCGGGACAGGGGGCCTCCCCTATGGAGCCAAAAACATTCAGTACTTC.

This clone was found once. The CDR3 here is CASSFQQGVYEKLFF. The CDR3 bases are TGTGCCAGCAGCTTCCAACAGGGCGTTTACGAAAAACTGTTTTTT. The chain uses TRBV7-3 and TRBJ1-4; TRBD1 is a possible D gene (6 bases). Trimming stripped 3 bases from V and 8 bases from J, with 16 bases between. CDR3 length: 15 amino acids. The germline gives CDR1 SGHTA, CDR2 FQGTGA.

The chain uses TRBV6-5 and TRBJ2-7, with 9 bases fitting TRBD1. The CDR3 spans 15 residues. V dropped 1 base and J dropped 7; count of bases not matched to a gene: 8. Germline CDR1 reads MNHEY; CDR2 reads SVGAGI. The CDR3 reads CASSYLRQGVGEQYF. For the CDR3, the DNA is TGTGCCAGCAGTTACTTGAGACAGGGGGTAGGGGAGCAGTACTTC.

The CDR3 here is CASSETSGRSGELFF. CDR3 DNA: TGTGCCAGCAGTGAAACTAGCGGGAGATCCGGGGAGCTGTTTTTT. The J gene is TRBJ2-2, the V gene TRBV2; 11 positions agree with TRBD2. V trimming: 2 bases; J trimming: 6 bases; junction bases outside the gene matches: 2. Germline assignment: CDR1 SNHLY and CDR2 FYNNEI. This CDR3 has 15 amino acids.

J is TRBJ1-1 and V is TRBV18; D unclear. The CDR3 has 12 amino acids. Germline lookup yields CDR1 KGHSH and CDR2 LQKENI. V dropped 6 bases and J dropped 6 bases, with 11 bases sitting between them. CDR3 region: CASSQVGPEAFF. CDR3 DNA: TGTGCCAGCTCCCAGGTGGGCCCTGAAGCTTTCTTT.

The CDR3 loop is CASSYLEGYREQYV. The CDR3 DNA follows: TGTGCCAGCAGTTACTTGGAGGGGTACAGGGAGCAGTACGTC. The rearrangement joins TRBV6-6 to TRBJ2-7; a weak D match, TRBD2 (6 bases). V lost 1 base to trimming and J lost 7 bases, with 14 bases between them. Germline-derived CDR1 and CDR2 are MNHNY and SVGAGI (reference sequence). CDR3 length: 14 amino acids.

The genes are TRBV7-9 and TRBJ2-1, with 8 bases that match TRBD2. Losses at the gene ends were 1 base for V and 5 bases for J; bases not matched to a gene: 4. The CDR3 is made up of 15 amino acids. Per the germline V gene, CDR1 is SEHNR and CDR2 is FQNEAQ (reference sequence). Here the CDR3 DNA reads TGTGCCAGCAGCTTAGGGCTAGCGGGCGACAATGAGCAGTTCTTC. Protein: CASSLGLAGDNEQFF.

As for this clone: The junction departs from germline at one end; a sequencing error may be responsible. The chain uses TRBV7-7 and TRBJ1-3, with 7 positions matching TRBD1. Germline values: CDR1 SSHAT, CDR2 FNYEAQ (reference sequence). The CDR3 is 15 residues long. The CDR3 loop is CASSLGTAPGNTIYF. The CDR3 DNA is TGTGCTAGCAGCTTAGGGACAGCCCCTGGAAACACCATATATTTT.

The chain links TRBV7-2 to TRBJ2-5, with no clear D. Germline V lookup: CDR1 SGHTA, CDR2 FQGNSA. The V and J ends lost 2 bases and 0 bases respectively, with 4 bases between them. This CDR3 has 13 amino acids. Here the CDR3 reads CASSLPNQETQYF. CDR3 sequence (DNA): TGTGCCAGCAGCTTACCTAACCAAGAGACCCAGTACTTC. Variable domain in full (rest from reference TRBV7-2 and TRBJ2-5): GAGVSQSPSNKVTEKGKDVELRCDPISGHTALYWYRQSLGQGLEFLIYFQGNSAPDKSGLPSDRFSAERTGGSVSTLTIQRTQQEDSAVYLCASSLPNQETQYFGPGTRLLVL.

This clone has a single count. The chain recombines TRBV28 with TRBJ1-2, with TRBD1 matching 7 bases. The CDR3 has 15 residues. CDR1 is MDHEN, CDR2 SYDVKM, per germline. The J segment lost 3 bases and the V segment lost 4 bases, leaving 8 bases of the junction unmatched. CDR3 sequence reads: CASSSHQGGDYGYTF. CDR3 coding DNA: TGTGCCAGCAGTTCCCATCAGGGGGGGGACTATGGCTACACCTTC.

J is TRBJ1-5 and V is TRBV9; a possible D gene is TRBD1 (5 bases). CDR1 is SGDLS and CDR2 is YYNGEE in the germline V gene. The V end was cut by 0 bases, the J end by 7 bases, with 11 bases between. The CDR3 has 14 residues. The CDR3 DNA sequence: TGTGCCAGCAGCGTAGGGGCAGGGACCCAGCCCCAGCATTTT. This encodes CASSVGAGTQPQHF. Combining the CDR3 with reference TRBV9 and TRBJ1-5 gives the whole variable domain DSGVTQTPKHLITATGQRVTLRCSPRSGDLSVYWYQQSLDQGLQFLIQYYNGEERAKGNILERFSAQQFPDLHSELNLSSLELGDSALYFCASSVGAGTQPQHFGDGTRLSIL.

In this sample, this clone turned up once. The V and J genes are TRBV14 and TRBJ2-3, with unresolved D. Germline CDR1 reads SGHDN; CDR2 reads FVKESK. CDR3 length: 17 residues. With 4 bases removed from V and 1 base from J, the gap between germline ends came to 18 bases. CDR3 nucleotide sequence: TGTGCCAGCAGCCTGGCGTTAGGGCGAGGCCGCACAGATACGCAGTATTTT. Amino acid sequence: CASSLALGRGRTDTQYF.